This T cell receptor beta chain was sequenced during a study of molecular identifiers for immune sequencing clone quantification. TCRdb re-derived calls from the PCR reads in MiXCR, one entry per CDR3 protein. Of just under 650,000 distinct CDR3 sequences in the sample, less than 20% were seen once. This clonotype was counted ten times or more. The sequencing sample was made of naive CD8+ T cells from blood, with Jurkat cell RNA spiked in. Documented subset: FACS-sorted CD8+CD4-CCR7+CD45RA+ naive T cells. This sequence originates from a human donor in good health. Some libraries in this study had Jurkat cell RNA spiked in.

The CDR3 DNA reads as TGTGCCAGCAGTCCGCCGACAGGGATTAGGGATACGCAGTATTTT. Its protein is CASSPPTGIRDTQYF. The rearrangement joins TRBV12-3 or TRBV12-4 to TRBJ2-3; TRBD1 matches 7 bases. J was trimmed by 6 bases and V by 5 bases; bases with no gene match: 11. The CDR3 has 15 amino acids.